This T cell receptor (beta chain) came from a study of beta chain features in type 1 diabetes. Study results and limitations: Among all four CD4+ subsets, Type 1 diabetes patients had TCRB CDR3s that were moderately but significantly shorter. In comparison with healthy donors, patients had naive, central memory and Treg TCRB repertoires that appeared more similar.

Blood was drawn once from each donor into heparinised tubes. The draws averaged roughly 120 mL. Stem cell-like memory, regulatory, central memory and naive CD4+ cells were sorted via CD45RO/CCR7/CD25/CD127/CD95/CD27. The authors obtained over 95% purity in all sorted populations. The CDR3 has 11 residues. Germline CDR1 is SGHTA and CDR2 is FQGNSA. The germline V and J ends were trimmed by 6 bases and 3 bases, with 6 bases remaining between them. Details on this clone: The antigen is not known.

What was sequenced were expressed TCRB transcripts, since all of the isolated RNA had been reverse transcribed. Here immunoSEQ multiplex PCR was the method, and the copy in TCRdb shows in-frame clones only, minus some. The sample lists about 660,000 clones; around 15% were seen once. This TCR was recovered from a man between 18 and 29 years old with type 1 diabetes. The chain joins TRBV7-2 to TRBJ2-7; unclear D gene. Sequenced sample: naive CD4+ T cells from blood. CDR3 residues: CASRQGYEQYF. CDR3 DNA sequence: TGTGCCAGCAGGCAAGGCTACGAGCAGTACTTC.